Sequencing of this T cell receptor (beta chain) was carried out in a study of read filtering for tumor transcriptome and immune sequencing. Overall study: Patients were approximately 17 male and some 15 female, mean age 65.9 years, range about 47 to 85. R-ISS stage counts were eight or nine for I, more than 15 for II, 6 or 7 for III. Whole-transcriptome libraries were prepared after DNase treatment.

The V gene's germline CDR1 is LNHDA and CDR2 SQIVND (reference sequence). V was clipped by 2 bases and J by 6 bases, with 15 bases between them. CDR3 length: 15 residues. The library was built from about 400 ng RNA with molecular barcoded adaptors for alpha/delta and beta/gamma chains. TCRdb analysed the reads with MiXCR anew, one entry per CDR3 protein. The data contain some 130,000 distinct CDR3 sequences, over 10% of them seen just once; the ten biggest clones take up more than 9.5%. General study results and limits: Single-read clonotypes: about 83% of IR-seq clonotypes (around 3.6% of reads), 60% to 75% of RNA-seq clonotypes (around 45% of reads).

This clonotype was recorded at least ten times. Its antigen is still unknown. This receptor was obtained from a donor aged 40 or older with multiple myeloma. Sequencing was carried out using a population of CD138-negative cells sorted from bone marrow. This sequence joins TRBV19 and TRBJ2-3, with a weak D call TRBD2 (7 bases). The CDR3 DNA reads TGTGCCAGTAGTATACGGCCCGGGGGGCCCGATACGCAGTATTTT. It translates to CASSIRPGGPDTQYF. The whole variable domain, remainder taken from reference TRBV19 and TRBJ2-3, is DGGITQSPKYLFRKEGQNVTLSCEQNLNHDAMYWYRQDPGQGLRLIYYSQIVNDFQKGDIAEGYSVSREKKESFPLTVTSAQKNPTAFYLCASSIRPGGPDTQYFGPGTRLTVL.